Listed below are T cell receptor beta chains from one sample, sequenced in a study of beta chain features in type 1 diabetes. The method was immunoSEQ multiplex PCR; TCRdb's version includes in-frame clones alone and lacks a portion of them. The repertoire has about 930,000 clones, 17% of them found once; the top ten carry about 0.025%. The source material was naive CD4+ T cells from blood. The receptor source for this set is a woman aged 18-35 years in good health. CDR3s include the opening cysteine and the closing phenylalanine or tryptophan. A D gene is named only where the DNA matches it firmly. A clone size is listed for some rows: how often the clone was seen (once, few, many), or a class if it is expanded.

j_gene: TRBJ2-1
v_gene: TRBV4-2
d_gene: .
abundance: .
CDR3aa: CASSQTSSDEQFF
CDR3nt: TGTGCCAGCAGCCAGACTAGTTCCGATGAGCAGTTCTTC

j_gene: TRBJ1-1
v_gene: TRBV5-4
d_gene: .
abundance: .
CDR3aa: CASSSTGAGNTEAFF
CDR3nt: TGTGCCAGCAGCTCGACTGGGGCGGGGAACACTGAAGCTTTCTTT

j_gene: TRBJ1-1
v_gene: TRBV7-9
d_gene: TRBD1
abundance: few
CDR3aa: CASSSGQGIWMNTEAFF
CDR3nt: TGTGCCAGCAGCTCGGGACAGGGGATTTGGATGAACACTGAAGCTTTCTTT

j_gene: TRBJ1-5
v_gene: TRBV27
d_gene: .
abundance: .
CDR3aa: CASSFRDHNQPQHF
CDR3nt: TGTGCCAGCAGTTTCCGGGACCACAATCAGCCCCAGCATTTT

j_gene: TRBJ2-3
v_gene: TRBV20-1
d_gene: .
abundance: .
CDR3aa: CSARDFRGEYF
CDR3nt: TGCAGTGCTAGAGATTTTCGTGGGGAGTATTTT

j_gene: TRBJ2-5
v_gene: TRBV4-2
d_gene: TRBD2
abundance: .
CDR3aa: CASSRSGLENGETQYF
CDR3nt: TGTGCCAGCAGCCGATCGGGACTAGAGAATGGGGAGACCCAGTACTTC

j_gene: TRBJ2-7
v_gene: TRBV29-1
d_gene: TRBD1
abundance: .
CDR3aa: CSVTYRGTYEQYF
CDR3nt: TGCAGCGTTACTTACAGGGGAACCTACGAGCAGTACTTC

j_gene: TRBJ2-5
v_gene: TRBV7-9
d_gene: .
abundance: .
CDR3aa: CASSFRQGSETQYF
CDR3nt: TGTGCCAGCAGCTTTCGGCAGGGTTCCGAGACCCAGTACTTC

j_gene: TRBJ2-1
v_gene: TRBV11-2
d_gene: .
abundance: few
CDR3aa: CASSLGAGYYNEQFF
CDR3nt: TGTGCCAGCAGCTTAGGTGCGGGGTACTACAATGAGCAGTTCTTC

j_gene: TRBJ2-1
v_gene: TRBV7-2
d_gene: TRBD2
abundance: .
CDR3aa: CASSLGVGSGTYNEQFF
CDR3nt: TGTGCCAGCAGCTTAGGAGTTGGTAGCGGGACCTACAATGAGCAGTTCTTC

j_gene: TRBJ2-1
v_gene: TRBV5-1
d_gene: .
abundance: few
CDR3aa: CASSLGHPWPGRGSYNEQFF
CDR3nt: TGCGCCAGCAGCTTGGGGCACCCATGGCCAGGTAGGGGGTCCTACAATGAGCAGTTCTTC